A single TCR beta chain is shown here with its context. 13 Jbeta primers and 60 Vbeta primers were used for the PCR. The protocol was immunoSEQ multiplex PCR, while the TCRdb copy is restricted to in-frame clones and leaves out a portion. The sample consists of about 160,000 clones, around four fifths of them appearing once. The sample belongs to a study of cytomegalovirus exposure and HLA in healthy donors. CDR3 length equals 15 residues. The V end was cut by 6 bases, the J end by 2 bases, with 17 bases between. Germline CDR1 is MDHEN and CDR2 is SYDVKM. The chain combines TRBV28 with TRBJ2-7, with D possibly TRBD1 on 6 matching bases. This receptor was taken from a man aged 18 to 30 in good health and CMV-seronegative. Material for sequencing was PBMCs. CDR3 residues: CASSTQGPRTYEQYF. CDR3 coding DNA: TGTGCCAGCAGCACCCAGGGGCCCCGCACCTACGAGCAGTACTTC.